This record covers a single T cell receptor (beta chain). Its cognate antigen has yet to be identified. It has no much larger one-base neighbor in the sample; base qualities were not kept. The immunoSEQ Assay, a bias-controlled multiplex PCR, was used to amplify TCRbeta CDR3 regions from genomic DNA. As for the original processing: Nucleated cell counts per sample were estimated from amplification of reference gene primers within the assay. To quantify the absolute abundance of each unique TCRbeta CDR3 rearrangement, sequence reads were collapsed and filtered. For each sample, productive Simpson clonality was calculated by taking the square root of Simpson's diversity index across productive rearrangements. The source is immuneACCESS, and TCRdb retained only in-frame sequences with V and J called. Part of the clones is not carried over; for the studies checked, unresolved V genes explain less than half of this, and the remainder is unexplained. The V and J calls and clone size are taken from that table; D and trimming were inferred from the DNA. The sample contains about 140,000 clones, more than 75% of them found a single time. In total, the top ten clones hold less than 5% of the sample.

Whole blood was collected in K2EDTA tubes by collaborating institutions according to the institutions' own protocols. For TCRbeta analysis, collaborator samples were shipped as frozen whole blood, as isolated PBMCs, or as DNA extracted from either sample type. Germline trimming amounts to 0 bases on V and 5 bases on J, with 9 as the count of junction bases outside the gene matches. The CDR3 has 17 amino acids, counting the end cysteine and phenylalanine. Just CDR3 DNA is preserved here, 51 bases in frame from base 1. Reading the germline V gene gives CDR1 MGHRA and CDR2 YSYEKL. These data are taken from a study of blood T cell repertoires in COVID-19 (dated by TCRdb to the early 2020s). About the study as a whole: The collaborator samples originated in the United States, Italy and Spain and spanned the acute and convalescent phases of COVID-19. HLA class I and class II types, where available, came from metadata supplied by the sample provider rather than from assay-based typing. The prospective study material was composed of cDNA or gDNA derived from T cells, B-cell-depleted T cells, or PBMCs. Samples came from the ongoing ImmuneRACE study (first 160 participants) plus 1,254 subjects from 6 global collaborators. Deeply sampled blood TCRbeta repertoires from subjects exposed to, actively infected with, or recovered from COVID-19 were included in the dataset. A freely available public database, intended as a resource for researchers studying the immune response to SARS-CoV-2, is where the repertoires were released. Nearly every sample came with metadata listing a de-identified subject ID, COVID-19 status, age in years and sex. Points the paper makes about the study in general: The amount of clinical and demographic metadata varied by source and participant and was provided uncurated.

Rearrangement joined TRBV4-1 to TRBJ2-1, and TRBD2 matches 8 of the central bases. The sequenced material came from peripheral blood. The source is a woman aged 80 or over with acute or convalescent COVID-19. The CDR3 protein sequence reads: CASSQDYRTSTDNEQFF. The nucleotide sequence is TGCGCCAGCAGCCAAGATTATAGGACTAGCACAGACAATGAGCAGTTCTTC.